This TCR beta chain was documented in a study of blood T cell repertoires in COVID-19. Generated by immunoSEQ multiplex PCR, the TCRdb table keeps only in-frame clones and is missing some. The sample consists of 300,000 to 400,000 clones, roughly 90% of them appearing once. The sequence was obtained from a woman between 65 and 79 years old with COVID-19, enrolled during active disease. The sequencing input was peripheral blood.

The CDR3 loop reads CASSRAGTGSYEQYF. CDR3 nucleotides: TGCGCCAGCAGCCGTGCCGGGACAGGTTCCTACGAGCAGTACTTC. The chain links TRBV5-1 to TRBJ2-7; TRBD1 aligns across 8 bases. Germline CDR1 is SGHRS and CDR2 is YFSETQ. The V gene end was trimmed by 4 bases and the J gene end by 1 base; junction bases not matched to a gene: 7. The CDR3 contains 15 residues.